This record concerns one T cell receptor (beta chain) sequence. These data belong to a study of blood T cell repertoires in COVID-19. Across the study: Acute and convalescent COVID-19 samples came from the United States, Italy and Spain.

Profiled with immunoSEQ multiplex PCR; TCRdb holds only in-frame clones, not every one. The data hold around 250,000 clones, with approximately 88% observed a single time. The CDR3 loop spans 11 amino acids. Germline CDR1 reads SGHRS; CDR2 reads YFSETQ. V dropped 4 bases and J dropped 11 bases, with 13 bases sitting between them. This receptor was taken from a woman in her 40s who had recovered from COVID-19. This sequence joins TRBV5-1 and TRBJ2-7; D is perhaps TRBD2 (5 bases). The specimen was peripheral blood. CDR3 sequence: CASSSPGEKYF. DNA of the CDR3: TGCGCCAGCAGCAGCCCCGGGGAAAAGTACTTC.